This TCR beta chain was observed in a study of patients and donors after allogeneic stem cell transplantation (dated by TCRdb to the early 2020s). The method was RT-PCR. Sequencing took place on a NextSeq 550. TCRdb reworked the public reads: Q25 trimming with fastp, MiXCR clone assembly, productive beta chains retained. Each entry is one CDR3 protein sequence, shown with its most common DNA and genes. This sample is represented by more than 55,000 distinct CDR3 sequences; approximately 12% of them were singletons. The biggest ten clones account for 25% to 40% of the sample. V gives up 4 bases and J gives up 7 bases, and the segment between their germline ends measures 19 bases. Via the germline V gene (reference sequence), CDR1 is LNHNV and CDR2 YYDKDF. The CDR3 holds 16 amino acids from the cysteine to the phenylalanine. Here the CDR3 DNA is all that survives: 48 bases in frame from base 1. Ten or more counts support this clonotype. Its cognate antigen has yet to be identified. The record has no base qualities; no much larger clone is one base away.

The sample consisted of blood, either unsorted or a sorted T cell fraction (not recorded which). The source is a human donor who was either an allogeneic HSCT recipient or a stem cell or donor lymphocyte infusion donor (not recorded which). It is not recorded whose cells these are; they may come from a transplant donor. The rearranged chain carries TRBV15 and TRBJ1-4; TRBD1 might be the D gene, on 6 matching bases. The DNA reads as follows: TGTGCCACCAGCATGCAAAACAGGGTAATTGGTGAAAAACTGTTTTTT. It encodes CATSMQNRVIGEKLFF. The variable domain in full, with residues beyond the CDR3 obtained from the reference TRBV15 and TRBJ1-4 genes, is DAMVIQNPRYQVTQFGKPVTLSCSQTLNHNVMYWYQQKSSQAPKLLFHYYDKDFNNEADTPDNFQSRRPNTSFCFLDIRSPGLGDTAMYLCATSMQNRVIGEKLFFGSGTQLSVL.